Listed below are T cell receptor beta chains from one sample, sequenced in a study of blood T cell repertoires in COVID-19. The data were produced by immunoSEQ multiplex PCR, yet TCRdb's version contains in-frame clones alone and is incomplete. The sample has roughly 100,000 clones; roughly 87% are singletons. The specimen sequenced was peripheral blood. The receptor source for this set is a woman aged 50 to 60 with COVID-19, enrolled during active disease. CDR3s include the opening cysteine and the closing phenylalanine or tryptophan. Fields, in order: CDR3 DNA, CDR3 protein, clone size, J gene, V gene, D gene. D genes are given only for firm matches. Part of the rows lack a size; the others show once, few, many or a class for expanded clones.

TGTGCCAGCAGCAAAGTTCTCGAAGGACAGGGAGGTTTTGAAGCTTTCTTT CASSKVLEGQGGFEAFF NA TRBJ1-1 TRBV21-1 NA
TGTGCCAGCAGAGAGCTAGCGGGGGGCTCCTACAATGAGCAGTTCTTC CASRELAGGSYNEQFF NA TRBJ2-1 TRBV2 TRBD2
TGTGCCAGCAGCTTGTCTAGCGGGTACTCTAACGAGCAGTACTTC CASSLSSGYSNEQYF NA TRBJ2-7 TRBV5-4 TRBD2
TGTGCCAGCAGTGACAGGGGGCGAAACTATGGCTACACCTTC CASSDRGRNYGYTF NA TRBJ1-2 TRBV6-1 TRBD1
TGTGCCAGCTCCGGGACAGCAATCCCTGAAGCTTTCTTT CASSGTAIPEAFF NA TRBJ1-1 TRBV25-1 TRBD1
TGTGCCAGCAGCGCCAGACTAGCGGGGACTCGAGAGACCCAGTACTTC CASSARLAGTRETQYF NA TRBJ2-5 TRBV7-2 TRBD2
TGCGCCAGCAGTATAACAGGAACAACTAATGAAAAACTGTTTTTT CASSITGTTNEKLFF NA TRBJ1-4 TRBV10-2 NA
TGTGCCAGCAGCTTGTGGCCAGGTCGTCCCCCAATCCCCCTCCACTTT CASSLWPGRPPIPLHF NA TRBJ1-6 TRBV11-2 NA
TGCGCCAGCAGCCAAGACGGGAAGAACTATGGCTACACCTTC CASSQDGKNYGYTF NA TRBJ1-2 TRBV4-1 NA
TGTGCCAGCAGTTACCCGGGACAGGGTTCCGATGAGCAGTTCTTC CASSYPGQGSDEQFF NA TRBJ2-1 TRBV6-6 TRBD1
TGTGCCAGCAGCTTCGCAGGGCAAGAGACCCAGTACTTC CASSFAGQETQYF NA TRBJ2-5 TRBV7-9 NA
TGTGCCAGCAGCGTAGCGGGTAGCGGGGGGTCACCCCAAGAGACCCAGTACTTC CASSVAGSGGSPQETQYF NA TRBJ2-5 TRBV9 TRBD2
TGCAGCGTTGTAGGAGGTCTCACAGATACGCAGTATTTT CSVVGGLTDTQYF NA TRBJ2-3 TRBV29-1 NA
TGTGCCAGCTCGGACAGGGTGGGCACAGATACGCAGTATTTT CASSDRVGTDTQYF NA TRBJ2-3 TRBV2 TRBD1
TGCGCCAGCAGCCAAGAAGAGACTCAGTCCCTGTACGAGCAGTACTTC CASSQEETQSLYEQYF NA TRBJ2-7 TRBV4-1 NA
TGCGCCAGCAGCCAAGGTGGTCTACCCCAAGAGACCCAGTACTTC CASSQGGLPQETQYF NA TRBJ2-5 TRBV4-1 NA
TGCAGCGCGAGACAGGAGAGAAACACCGGGGAGCTGTTTTTT CSARQERNTGELFF once TRBJ2-2 TRBV29-1 NA
TGTGCCAGTAGTATGGGACAGAGGGAGACCCAGTACTTC CASSMGQRETQYF few TRBJ2-5 TRBV19 TRBD1
TGCGCCAGCAGCCAAGAGACACCCCGGGACAGGGAGGATGGCTACACCTTC CASSQETPRDREDGYTF NA TRBJ1-2 TRBV4-1 TRBD1
TGCGCCAGCAGCCTCCCCGGGACAGGGTCGGAAAAACTGTTTTTT CASSLPGTGSEKLFF NA TRBJ1-4 TRBV5-1 TRBD1
TGTGCCAGTAGTGCCCCCCTAAATGTGGATGAGCAGTTCTTC CASSAPLNVDEQFF NA TRBJ2-1 TRBV19 NA
TGTGCCAGCAGTTCATCCGGGACAGGGGTGTTTGAGCAGTTCTTC CASSSSGTGVFEQFF NA TRBJ2-1 TRBV6-5 TRBD1
TGTGCCAGCAGTTTATGGTCAGGGGAAGAAAAACTGTTTTTT CASSLWSGEEKLFF NA TRBJ1-4 TRBV27 NA